The sequence of this TCR beta chain was determined in a study of cytomegalovirus exposure and HLA in healthy donors (dated by TCRdb to 2017 to 2019). As for the study more broadly: An earlier analysis of 587 of the donors reported about 260 Gb of sequence data and around 100 million unique TCR beta sequences obtained from about 200 million T cells. An early release covering more than 500 HLA-typed donors comprised approximately 300 gigabases of sequencing data and tens of millions of unique TCR sequences. The genetic ancestry cluster associated with self-reported Caucasian donors included 65% to 90% of the 398 genotyped donors. The study used immunosequencing to profile the T cell repertoires of 670 or so subjects and linked those repertoires to cytomegalovirus serostatus. To decide whether each TCR beta V gene segment behaved as functional or pseudogenic, an earlier analysis of fewer than 750 of the donors relied on high-throughput TCR beta sequencing. The later analysis used no new phenotypic data to find candidate immune exposures, relying instead on TCR beta sequences and their occurrence across donors. A separate validation cohort of about 110 different subjects was used in addition to the 666-subject first cohort. A later genetic analysis took genome-wide SNP genotypes for about 55% of the roughly 700 donors and used that subset as a discovery cohort. Every repertoire in the discovery cohort had been generated on one and the same sequencing platform. Typing coverage varied by locus: roughly 629-630 donors for A, B, C, DRB1 and DQB1; under 550 for DQA1; around 610 for DPA1; more than 450 for DPB1. To study patterns of TCR occurrence, a later analysis re-analyzed previously published TCR beta repertoires from around 700 donors and added high-resolution HLA genotyping. The study aimed to test whether cataloging public T cell receptors could reveal signatures of past pathogen exposure. Several DR-DQ haplotypes were handled as single units for association and clustering because linkage in the cohort was strong. Donor age, sex, ethnicity and CMV serostatus were compiled alongside the repertoire data. Class I and class II HLA loci were covered by the typing at four-digit resolution. Across some 400 genotyped donors of the cohort, an average of about 220,000 unique TCR beta nucleotide sequences per donor were sequenced, and roughly 20% of those sequences were non-productive. High-throughput TCR immunosequencing, statistical association of individual TCRs with disease status, and machine learning were combined to predict cytomegalovirus infection status.

A few counts support this clone. Its target antigen remains unknown. No per-base quality is available; no much larger clone lies one base away. The CDR3 holds 13 amino acids from the cysteine to the phenylalanine. Only the CDR3 part of the read is kept: 39 bases, read in frame from the first base. The CDR1 and CDR2 encoded by the germline V gene are SGHTA and FQGTGA. At the junction V is shortened by 2 bases and J by 9 bases, with 13 bases in between. Library preparation used the immunoSEQ multiplex PCR assay. The multiplex PCR relied on a mix of 60 forward primers for TCR Vbeta segments and 13 reverse primers for TCR Jbeta segments. A multiplex PCR assay on genomic DNA amplified the CDR3 region of rearranged TCR beta genes. The Illumina HiSeq System was used to sequence the amplified TCR beta libraries as 87-base-pair reads. As for the authors' bioinformatics: Across the 700 or so repertoires, a later analysis counted roughly 84 million unique TCR beta chains, approximately 10 million of which were shared by at least two donors. A nearest-neighbor algorithm error-corrected the raw reads and collapsed the reads into unique sequences, merging closely related sequences to remove PCR and sequencing errors. CDR3 sequences were aligned to IMGT reference sequences to assign V, D and J gene segments. For a sequence to be retained, at least a six-nucleotide match to both a V gene segment and a J gene segment was required. Rearrangements were classified as productive when the CDR3 lacked stop codons and remained in frame with V and J, and all other rearrangements were classified as non-productive. CDR3 was defined by IMGT convention, running from the second conserved V-encoded cysteine to the conserved J-encoded phenylalanine. Sequences without an unambiguous match to a single V gene segment were excluded from the earlier analysis of approximately 560 of the donors. An earlier analysis of a few hundred of the donors called V segments functional above 56.7% productive rearrangements and segregating when the between-donor standard deviation exceeded 5%. A statistical classification framework was developed to diagnose cytomegalovirus status using the catalog of TCR beta chain sequences. V and J gene assignment, in a later analysis, came from comparing TCR nucleotide sequences with IMGT/GENE-DB human TR gene sequences. In a later analysis, CDR3 sequences and most-parsimonious VDJ recombination scenarios were assigned using the TCRdist pipeline. In a later analysis, each TCR beta chain was defined by its CDR3 amino acid sequence together with its V-gene family, and reads without a unique V-gene family were excluded. To address suspected cross-contamination and a sequencing artifact, a later analysis removed 450 to 700 highly shared, low-generation-probability nucleotide sequences. In a later analysis, a clonal expansion index for each public chain was calculated from normalized within-repertoire ranks of inferred template counts. In a later analysis, generation probabilities were computed with a VDJ recombination model fitted to out-of-frame rearrangements, and the resulting probabilities were checked against IGoR. In a later analysis, hypergeometric tests were used to score TCR-TCR, TCR-HLA and TCR-CMV co-occurrence, with a repertoire-size bias correction applied to TCR pairs. A later analysis estimated false discovery rates by permuting HLA or CMV assignments 20 times. In a later analysis, co-occurring TCRs were grouped with DBSCAN, and TCRdist sequence similarity was added when clustering was performed within HLA-allele-positive subsets. Repertoires with fewer than 30,000 or more than 120,000 public chains were left out of co-occurrence clustering, as were five repertoires with anomalous nucleotide sharing. TCRdb stores this immuneACCESS table with in-frame sequences only. Part of the clones is absent; in the studies checked, under half of the shortfall reflects unresolved V genes, and no reason is known for the rest. Clone size and V and J calls were adopted from that table, with D and trimming inferred from the DNA. The sample contains 150,000 to 160,000 clones, 79% of them found a single time. 7.7% of the sample belongs to the ten largest clones.

The cohort consisted of 600 to 750 healthy bone marrow donors. At the time of sampling, every cohort member was nominally healthy, though immune exposures that went unrecorded were likely present. The donor tested CMV seropositive and was one of the 289 seropositive cohort members. A peripheral blood sample was collected from each donor, and TCR beta sequencing was performed on peripheral blood mononuclear cells. Genomic DNA extraction from the blood cell samples was performed with the Qiagen DNeasy Blood Extraction Kit. The full study reports these points: A later genetic analysis associated a missense DCLRE1C variant with V-gene and J-gene trimming of TCR beta chains, and an independent cohort replicated the association. Several of the top co-occurrence clusters appeared to be linked to parvovirus B19, influenza, CMV and Epstein-Barr virus, according to a later analysis. Immune exposure information for the cohort was limited to CMV serostatus. A further reported finding was that TCR beta sequences accurately predicted the HLA-A and HLA-B alleles for most subjects in the first cohort. The classifier was reported to diagnose cytomegalovirus status with high specificity and sensitivity in both the original cohort and the validation cohort. When HLA alleles, especially DR and DQ, strongly co-occurred, attributing TCR associations to individual alleles was difficult. Across donors, most TCR sequences were observed very rarely, whereas some public TCRs were present in many individuals. A cluster of highly shared sequence variants was judged likely to be a technical artifact of the sequencing pipeline. In the study, 150 to 200 TCR beta chains were listed as associated with cytomegalovirus. HLA typing was unavailable for some donors at each locus, so association tests used only the typed subset. According to a later analysis, TCR association rates differed among HLA loci, with DRB1 alleles showing the most associated TCRs and HLA-C alleles showing the fewest. Sequencing depth was assumed to be roughly uniform across donors in the presence/absence analyses, though that assumption may not hold. In vitro tests confirmed that a few of the cytomegalovirus-associated TCR beta chains recognize cytomegalovirus antigens. Some IMGT-functional V segments, including TRBV6-2 and TRBV6-3, could not be distinguished by the 87-base-pair reads and were therefore excluded. At a false discovery rate of 0.05, a later analysis linked about 16,000 TCR beta sequences to specific HLA alleles. This cohort had only TCR beta chains sequenced, and the lack of alpha or paired-chain data limited which features could be detected. Correlated functional status among segregating V segments might reflect linkage disequilibrium, but an unknown experimental factor could not be ruled out. The authors suggested that the approach could potentially be generalized to other disease states and immunological phenotypes. Compared with equally common non-associated chains, HLA-associated TCR beta chains in a later analysis were more clonally expanded and had lower generation probabilities. Compared with the roughly 720-donor mean, donors in an Asian-associated ancestry cluster had fewer N-insertions in productive TCRs, according to a later genetic analysis. The earlier analysis of about 600 of the donors excluded 15 to 20 rarely observed V segments, including chromosome 9 orphons, because counts were too low. In an earlier analysis of some 500 of the donors, most TCR beta V segments appeared in productive rearrangements about 90% or about 30% of the time, broadly matching IMGT annotations. Most CMV-associated TCR beta chains appeared to be HLA-restricted in a later analysis, and the HLA associations seemed to be driven largely by CMV exposure.

The sequencing input was PBMCs. This receptor chain uses TRBV7-3 and TRBJ1-2; TRBD1 is a weak D gene call, 6 bases matching. The sequence came from a man aged 25 to 40 in good health and CMV-seropositive. CDR3 sequence: CASSLEGVRSYTF. The DNA sequence follows: TGTGCCAGCAGCTTAGAGGGGGTGAGGAGCTACACCTTC. Outside the CDR3, residues come from the reference TRBV7-3 and TRBJ1-2 proteins, so the full variable domain is: GAGVSQTPSNKVTEKGKYVELRCDPISGHTALYWYRQSLGQGPEFLIYFQGTGAADDSGLPNDRFFAVRPEGSVSTLKIQRTERGDSAVYLCASSLEGVRSYTFGSGTRLTVV.